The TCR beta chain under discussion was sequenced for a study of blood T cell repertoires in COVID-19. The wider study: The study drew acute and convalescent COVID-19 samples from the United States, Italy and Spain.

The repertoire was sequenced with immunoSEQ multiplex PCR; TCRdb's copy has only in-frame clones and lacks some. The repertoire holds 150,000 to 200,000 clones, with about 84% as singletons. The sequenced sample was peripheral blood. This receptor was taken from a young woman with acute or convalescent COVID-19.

CDR3 DNA sequence: TGTGCCAGCGTAACTAGCGCCTCTAGCACAGATACGCAGTATTTT. Translating it yields CASVTSASSTDTQYF. V usage is TRBV7-9 and J usage is TRBJ2-3; 7 bases map to TRBD2. The CDR3 contains 15 residues. The J segment lost 0 bases and the V segment lost 8 bases, leaving 8 bases of the junction unmatched. Germline CDR1 and CDR2: SEHNR and FQNEAQ (reference sequence).